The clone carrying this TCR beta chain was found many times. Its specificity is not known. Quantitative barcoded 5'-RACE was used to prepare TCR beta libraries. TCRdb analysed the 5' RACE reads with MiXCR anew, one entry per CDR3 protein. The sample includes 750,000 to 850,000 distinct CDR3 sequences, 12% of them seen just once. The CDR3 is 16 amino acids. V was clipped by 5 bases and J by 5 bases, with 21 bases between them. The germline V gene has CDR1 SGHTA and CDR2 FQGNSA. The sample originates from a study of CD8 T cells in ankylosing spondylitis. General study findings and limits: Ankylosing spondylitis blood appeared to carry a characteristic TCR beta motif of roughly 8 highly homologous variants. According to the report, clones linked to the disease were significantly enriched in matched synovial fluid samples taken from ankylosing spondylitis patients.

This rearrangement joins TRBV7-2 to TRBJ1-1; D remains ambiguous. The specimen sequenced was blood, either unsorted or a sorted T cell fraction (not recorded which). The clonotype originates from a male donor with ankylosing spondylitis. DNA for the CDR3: TGTGCCAGCAGCCCTAGACGATCGGGGTCGAGAACTGAAGCTTTCTTT. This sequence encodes CASSPRRSGSRTEAFF.